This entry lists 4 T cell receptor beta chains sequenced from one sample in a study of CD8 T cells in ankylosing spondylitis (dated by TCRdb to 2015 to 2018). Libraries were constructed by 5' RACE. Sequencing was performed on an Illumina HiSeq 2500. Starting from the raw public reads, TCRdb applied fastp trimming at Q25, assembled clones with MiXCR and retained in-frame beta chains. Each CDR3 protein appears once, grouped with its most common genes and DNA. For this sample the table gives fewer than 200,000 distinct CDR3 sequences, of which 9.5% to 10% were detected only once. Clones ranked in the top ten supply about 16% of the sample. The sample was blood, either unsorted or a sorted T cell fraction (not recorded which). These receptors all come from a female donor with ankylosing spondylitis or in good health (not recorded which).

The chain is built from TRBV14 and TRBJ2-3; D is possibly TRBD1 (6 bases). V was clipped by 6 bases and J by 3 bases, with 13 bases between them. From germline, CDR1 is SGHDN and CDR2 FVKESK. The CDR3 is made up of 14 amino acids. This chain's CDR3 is CASRGHLLTDTQYF. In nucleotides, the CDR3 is TGTGCCAGCAGGGGACACCTCCTAACAGATACGCAGTATTTT.

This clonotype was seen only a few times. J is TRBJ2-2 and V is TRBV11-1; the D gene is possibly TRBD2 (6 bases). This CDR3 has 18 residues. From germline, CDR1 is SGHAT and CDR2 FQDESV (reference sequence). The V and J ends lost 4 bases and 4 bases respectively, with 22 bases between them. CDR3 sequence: CASSSPGAGQIGTGELFF. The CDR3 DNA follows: TGTGCCAGCAGCTCCCCCGGGGCGGGGCAGATCGGCACCGGGGAGCTGTTTTTT.

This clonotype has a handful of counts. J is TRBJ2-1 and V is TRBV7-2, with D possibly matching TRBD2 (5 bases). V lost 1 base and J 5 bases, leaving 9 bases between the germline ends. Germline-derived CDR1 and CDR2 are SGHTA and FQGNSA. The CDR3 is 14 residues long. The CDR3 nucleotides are TGTGCCAGCAGCTTAGTACTAGAAAACAATGAGCAGTTCTTC. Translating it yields CASSLVLENNEQFF.

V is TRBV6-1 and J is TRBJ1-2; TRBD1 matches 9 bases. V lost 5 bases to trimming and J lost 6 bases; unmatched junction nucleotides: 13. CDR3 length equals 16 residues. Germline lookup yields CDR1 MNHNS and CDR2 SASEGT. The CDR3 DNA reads TGTGCCAGCAGTCTCCAAGGGGGGACAGGGATCGATGGCTACACCTTC. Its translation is CASSLQGGTGIDGYTF.